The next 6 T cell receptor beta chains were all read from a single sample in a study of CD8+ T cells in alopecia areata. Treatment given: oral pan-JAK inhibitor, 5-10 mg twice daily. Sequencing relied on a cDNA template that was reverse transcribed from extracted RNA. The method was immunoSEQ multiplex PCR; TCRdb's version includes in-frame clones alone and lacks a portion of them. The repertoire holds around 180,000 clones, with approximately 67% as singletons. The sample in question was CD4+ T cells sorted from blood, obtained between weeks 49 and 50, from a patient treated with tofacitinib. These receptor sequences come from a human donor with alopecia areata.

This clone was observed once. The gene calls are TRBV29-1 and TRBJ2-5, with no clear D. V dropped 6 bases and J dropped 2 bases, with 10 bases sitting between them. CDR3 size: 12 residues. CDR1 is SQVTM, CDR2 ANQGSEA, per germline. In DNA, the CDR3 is TGCAGCGTCCGATTCAGACAAGAGACCCAGTACTTC. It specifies CSVRFRQETQYF.

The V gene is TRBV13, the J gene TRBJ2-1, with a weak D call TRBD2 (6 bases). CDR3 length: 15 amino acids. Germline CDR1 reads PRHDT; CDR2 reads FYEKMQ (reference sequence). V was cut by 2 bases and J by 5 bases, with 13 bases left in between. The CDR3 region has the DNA TGTGCCAGCAGCTTACACAAGACTAGAGACAATGAGCAGTTCTTC. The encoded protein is CASSLHKTRDNEQFF.

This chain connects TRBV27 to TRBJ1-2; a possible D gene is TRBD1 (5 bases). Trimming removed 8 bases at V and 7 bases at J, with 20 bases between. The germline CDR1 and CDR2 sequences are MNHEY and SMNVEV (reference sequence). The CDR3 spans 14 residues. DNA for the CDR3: TGTGCCAGCCGAAACAACCAGGGAACCGGTGGCTACACCTTC. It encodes CASRNNQGTGGYTF.

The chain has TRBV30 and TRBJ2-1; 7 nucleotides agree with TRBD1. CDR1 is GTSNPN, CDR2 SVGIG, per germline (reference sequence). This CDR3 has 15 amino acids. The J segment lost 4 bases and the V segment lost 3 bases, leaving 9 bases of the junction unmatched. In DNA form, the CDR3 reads TGTGCCTGGAGGGAGAGGGGGCCGAGTTACAATGAGCAGTTCTTC. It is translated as CAWRERGPSYNEQFF. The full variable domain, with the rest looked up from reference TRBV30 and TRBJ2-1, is SQTIHQWPATLVQPVGSPLSLECTVEGTSNPNLYWYRQAAGRGLQLLFYSVGIGQISSEVPQNLSASRPQDRQFILSSKKLLLSDSGFYLCAWRERGPSYNEQFFGPGTRLTVL.

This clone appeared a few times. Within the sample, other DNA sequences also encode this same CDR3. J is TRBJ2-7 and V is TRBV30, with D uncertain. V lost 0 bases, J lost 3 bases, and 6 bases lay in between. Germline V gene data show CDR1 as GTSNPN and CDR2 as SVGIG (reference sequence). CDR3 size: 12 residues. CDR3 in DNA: TGTGCCTGGAGTGTAGGGATCTACGAGCAGTACTTC. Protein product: CAWSVGIYEQYF.

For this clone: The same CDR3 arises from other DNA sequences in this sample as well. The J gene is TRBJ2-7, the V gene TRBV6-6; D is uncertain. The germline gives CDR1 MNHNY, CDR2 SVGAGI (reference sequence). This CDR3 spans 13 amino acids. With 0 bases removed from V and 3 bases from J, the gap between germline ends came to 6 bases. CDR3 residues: CASSYSIGYEQYF. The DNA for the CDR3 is TGTGCCAGCAGTTACTCGATCGGCTACGAGCAGTACTTC.